A single sample is the source of the 6 T cell receptor beta chains below, sequenced in a study of control samples from healthy donors and cancer patients. The protocol was immunoSEQ multiplex PCR, while the TCRdb copy is restricted to in-frame clones and leaves out a portion. The sample shows about 160,000 clones, roughly 94% of them seen only once. The sequencing sample was made of PBMCs. The receptors were gathered from a man in his 60s with colorectal cancer.

The chain uses TRBV6-2 or TRBV6-3 and TRBJ1-2; D is ambiguous. This CDR3 is 14 amino acids long. V lost 5 bases to trimming and J lost 2 bases, with 12 bases between them. Germline assignment: CDR1 MNHEY and CDR2 SVGEGT. The CDR3 sequence: CASSGLGSNYGYTF. DNA for the CDR3: TGTGCCAGCAGTGGTCTGGGCTCCAACTATGGCTACACCTTC.

This chain connects TRBV7-2 to TRBJ2-1; 12 positions agree with TRBD2. The germline V gene has CDR1 SGHTA and CDR2 FQGNSA. This CDR3 has 17 residues. Trimming took 5 bases from V and 5 from J; bases not matched to a gene: 10. The CDR3 DNA sequence: TGTGCCAGCAGCCCTACCGGACTAGCGGGGACAAACAATGAGCAGTTCTTC. Protein product: CASSPTGLAGTNNEQFF.

CDR3 coding DNA: TGTGCCAGCAGCCCGGGACAGGGGGGTGCCTACGAGCAGTACTTC. Protein sequence: CASSPGQGGAYEQYF. The chain recombines TRBV7-9 with TRBJ2-7, with TRBD1 identical over 11 bases. The CDR3 has 15 residues. V lost 5 bases, J lost 2 bases, and 5 bases stayed unmatched. CDR1 SEHNR and CDR2 FQNEAQ come from the germline V gene (reference sequence).

V and J are TRBV30 and TRBJ1-6, with TRBD1 matching 7 bases. This CDR3 comprises 14 residues. Trimming at V came to 3 bases and at J to 7 bases, leaving 6 bases not matched to a gene. Germline-derived CDR1 and CDR2 are GTSNPN and SVGIG (reference sequence). The CDR3 DNA reads TGTGCCTGGAGCTCCGGGACAGAGAATTCACCCCTCCACTTT. Translated: CAWSSGTENSPLHF.

The chain links TRBV13 to TRBJ1-1; D unclear. V lost 0 bases and J lost 0, with 5 bases in between. The CDR3 length is 14 residues. Germline CDR1 is PRHDT and CDR2 is FYEKMQ (reference sequence). For the CDR3, the DNA is TGTGCCAGCAGCTTAGGGGTCGTGAACACTGAAGCTTTCTTT. Its protein is CASSLGVVNTEAFF.

The J gene is TRBJ2-7, the V gene TRBV21-1. TRBV21-1 is deemed a pseudogene. The CDR3 runs to 11 residues. CDR3 loop: CASSPPYEQYF. DNA for the CDR3: TGTGCCAGCAGCCCCCCCTACGAGCAGTACTTC.